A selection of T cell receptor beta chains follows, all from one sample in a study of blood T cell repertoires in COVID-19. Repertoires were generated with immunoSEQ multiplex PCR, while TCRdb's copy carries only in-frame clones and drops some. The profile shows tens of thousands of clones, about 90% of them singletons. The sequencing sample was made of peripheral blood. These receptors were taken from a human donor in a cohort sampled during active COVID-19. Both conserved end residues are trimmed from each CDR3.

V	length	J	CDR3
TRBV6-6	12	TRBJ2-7	ASKEGLAQYEQY
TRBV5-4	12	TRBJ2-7	ASSRRGGTYEQY
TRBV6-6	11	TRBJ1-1	ASSYSNGGEAF
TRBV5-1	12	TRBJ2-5	ASSSGTNQETQY
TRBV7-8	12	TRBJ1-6	ASSIQGADSPLH
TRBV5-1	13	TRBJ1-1	ASSLTGASHTEAF
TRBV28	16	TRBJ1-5	ASSRDRVRQWSNQPQH
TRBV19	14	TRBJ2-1	ASRKNPSGFYNEQF
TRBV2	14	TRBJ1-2	ASSEARAAGNYGYT
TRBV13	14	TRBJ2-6	ASSSDRGSGANVLT
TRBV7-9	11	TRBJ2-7	ASSLAAGTDWH
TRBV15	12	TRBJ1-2	ATSRDLSDYGYT
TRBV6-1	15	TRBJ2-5	ASSASRRGTREETQY
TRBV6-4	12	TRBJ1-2	ASSDSQGIDGYT
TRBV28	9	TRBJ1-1	ASSLQTEAF
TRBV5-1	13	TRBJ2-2	ASSLLPANTGELF
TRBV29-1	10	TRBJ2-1	SVGALYNEQF
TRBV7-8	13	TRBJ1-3	ASSPSQGSGNTIY
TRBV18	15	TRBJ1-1	ASSPPLTGGVYTEAF